This TCR beta chain was sequenced in a study of beta chain features in type 1 diabetes. General observations from the study: Equally in patients and controls, PCR might preferentially amplify shorter templates. Patients showed naive, central memory and Treg TCRB repertoires that appeared more similar than those of healthy donors.

V shed 4 bases and J 7 bases; nucleotides not matched to a gene: 11. Germline V gene sequence: CDR1 SGHRS, CDR2 YFSETQ. CDR3 length: 17 residues. Reverse transcription of all isolated RNA meant that expressed TCRB transcripts were sequenced. Here immunoSEQ multiplex PCR was the method, and the copy in TCRdb shows in-frame clones only, minus some. Among about 250,000 clones listed, roughly 14% were seen once. Researchers reported sorting CD4+ naive, central memory, regulatory and stem cell-like memory cells via CD45RO/CCR7/CD25/CD127/CD95/CD27. This clone was recorded a few times. Its target is not known.

The V call is TRBV5-1, the J call TRBJ1-6; 10 bases agree with TRBD1. The TCR comes from a woman aged 40 to 50 in good health. The specimen was naive CD4+ T cells from blood. The CDR3 bases are TGCGCCAGCAGCCACCTTGGACCGGGACAGGGGAATTCACCCCTCCACTTT. It encodes CASSHLGPGQGNSPLHF. Complete variable domain (other parts from reference TRBV5-1 and TRBJ1-6): KAGVTQTPRYLIKTRGQQVTLSCSPISGHRSVSWYQQTPGQGLQFLFEYFSETQRNKGNFPGRFSGRQFSNSRSEMNVSTLELGDSALYLCASSHLGPGQGNSPLHFGNGTRLTVT.